The entry that follows covers one T cell receptor (beta chain) sequence. Time point defined: peripheral blood 6 weeks after treatment start. Each PCR contained spiked-in synthetic TCR analog templates. Measured with immunoSEQ multiplex PCR; TCRdb has only the in-frame clones, and not every one. The table includes approximately 38,000 clones, 86% detected once. The record originates from a study of PD-L1 blockade in urothelial cancer. Study summary: Samples of blood were analyzed 3 weeks (second dose) and 6 weeks after treatment start. The median T cell count in blood samples was 110,000 to 150,000.

The source was PBMCs, collected around atezolizumab (anti-PD-L1) treatment. The origin of this receptor is a man aged 55 to 70 with urothelial cancer.

The DNA of the CDR3 is TGTGCCAGTATTGGGGACTTCTCTGGAAACACCATATATTTT. This codes for CASIGDFSGNTIYF. This chain links TRBV19 with TRBJ1-3, with a tentative D call TRBD1 (5 bases). Germline loops: CDR1 LNHDA, CDR2 SQIVND (reference sequence). The CDR3 has 14 amino acids. Trimming removed 7 bases at V and 0 bases at J, with 10 bases between.